This TCR beta chain was obtained from a study of a mutant IDH1 vaccine in newly diagnosed glioma. Study at large: Vaccination of patients was performed eight times, in weeks 1, 3, 5, 7, 11, 15, 19 and 23. Earlier therapy was either radiotherapy, temozolomide, or both, and most got both. Treated patients showed a male proportion of roughly 62%, a female proportion of roughly 38%, and a mean age of 40.4 years. Vaccination started 4-6 weeks after radiotherapy alone, or with temozolomide cycles.

Germline V lookup: CDR1 MNHEY, CDR2 SVGAGI. The CDR3 loop spans 15 amino acids. V lost 6 bases to trimming and J lost 0 bases; unmatched junction nucleotides: 4. Noted time point: week 5, during vaccination. Doses comprised 300 ug of mutant IDH1 20-mer peptide each, plus topical imiquimod. The assay was immunoSEQ multiplex PCR, and TCRdb's table has in-frame clones only and misses some. The sample comprises about 54,000 clones, around 81% of which are singletons, and roughly 3.5% rests with the top ten. A remark on this clone: What it recognizes is unknown.

V is TRBV6-5 and J is TRBJ1-4; TRBD1 matches at 7 bases. The sequence came from a man between 25 and 39 years old with glioma. Sample: PBMCs, taken from a glioma patient whose treatment included an IDH1 peptide vaccine. DNA for the CDR3: TGTGCCAGCAGCAAAACAGGGGCAACTAATGAAAAACTGTTTTTT. This encodes CASSKTGATNEKLFF.